This paragraph reports one T cell receptor (beta chain). This clone has only a few counts. Its antigen is currently not known. One base away there is no much larger clone; base qualities are not given. The library came from the immunoSEQ multiplex PCR assay. DNA from the CD4+ T cells that had been cultured and isolated underwent TCR beta CDR3 sequencing. As for the original processing: Non-productive TCR sequences were discarded, and reads were trimmed to the CDR3 region, with only CDR3s of 7 or more amino acids retained. Antigen-specific clonotypes were identified with the MANAFEST web app by comparing expansion in peptide wells against reference cultures. Positive clones required FDR<0.05 expansion versus reference and all other wells, odds ratio above 5, and frequency above 0.1% in two replicate wells. Cross-reactive clonotypes were defined as significantly expanded in SARS-CoV-2 spike wells and in at least one common cold coronavirus spike condition. CDR3 similarity was assessed by Levenshtein distance using the stringdist R package, and unrooted trees were constructed with ape in R 3.6.1. Not all clones reach the TCRdb copy of this immuneACCESS table, which keeps in-frame sequences only. Checked studies attribute under half of the gap to unresolved V genes and leave the rest unexplained. The V and J calls and clone size come from that table; D and trimming were worked out from the DNA. The sample data list 71,000 or so clones, and 65% to 85% of these were observed just once. Jointly, the top ten make up 4% of the sample.

This sample was included in a study of vaccination effects on CD4 cells after COVID-19 (dated by TCRdb to between 2021 and 2024). Notes on the research overall: Two doses of either the BNT162b2 or the mRNA-1273 mRNA SARS-CoV-2 vaccine were administered to participants. Altogether, roughly 10 COVID-19 convalescent patients and several SARS-CoV-2-naive healthy vaccine recipients made up the full study. The Oncomine TCR Beta short-read assay on an Illumina iSeq 100 was used to sequence cultures from other donors in the study. The study compared SARS-CoV-2 spike-specific CD4+ TCR repertoires before and after mRNA vaccination in COVID-19 convalescent patients and infection-naive vaccine recipients. What the authors observed across the whole study: Limitations of the study were the small number of convalescent patients and the absence of early post-infection timepoints. Among healthy vaccine recipients, nearly all vaccine-induced clones were SARS-CoV-2 mono-reactive, and only 1 of 255 was cross-reactive with common cold coronaviruses. Both infection-induced and vaccine-induced clones contracted markedly at late post-vaccination timepoints, which is consistent with waning T cell responses.

The cysteine opens and the phenylalanine closes a CDR3 of 13 amino acids. CDR3 DNA only is kept here, 39 bases in frame from base 1. Via the germline V gene, CDR1 is SQVTM and CDR2 ANQGSEA. V and J lose 3 bases and 2 bases, and a span of 7 bases separates them. In the ViraFEST assay, PBMC were stimulated with viral peptide pools, and antigen-specific CD4+ T cell clonotypes were then identified by expansion using TCR sequencing. After 10 to 11 days of culture, CD4+ T cells were isolated with the EasySep CD4+ T cell isolation kit. Negative nucleocapsid antibody results before and after vaccination confirmed that the healthy vaccine recipients had no prior SARS-CoV-2 infection. Some 2 million PBMC per well were cultured in IMDM with about 4.5% human AB serum, roughly 11 IU/ml IL-2 and gentamicin, plus 10 ug/ml peptides. On days 3 and 7, half of the culture medium was replaced with fresh IL-2-containing medium. Unless noted otherwise, every peptide stimulation condition was cultured in triplicate wells. Using Ficoll-Paque Plus gradient centrifugation, PBMC were separated from whole blood and then either used fresh or cryopreserved at -140C. The spike proteins of SARS-CoV-2 and of the common cold coronaviruses HCoV-NL63, HCoV-OC43 and HCoV-229E were spanned by overlapping peptide pools. Genomic DNA was extracted from cultured CD4+ T cells with the QIAamp micro DNA kit.

This clonotype was sampled from a human donor who received a COVID-19 vaccine. Specimen: CD4+ T cells from PBMCs cultured with HCoV-OC43 spike peptides, collected before COVID-19 vaccination. Interpreted using the paper, the cell subset or site label stands for: HCoV-OC43 spike overlapping peptide pool stimulation. The rearranged chain carries TRBV29-1 and TRBJ1-4, with an unclear D gene assignment. The CDR3: CSVESGTNEKLFF. The bases read TGCAGCGTTGAGTCTGGGACTAATGAAAAACTGTTTTTT.